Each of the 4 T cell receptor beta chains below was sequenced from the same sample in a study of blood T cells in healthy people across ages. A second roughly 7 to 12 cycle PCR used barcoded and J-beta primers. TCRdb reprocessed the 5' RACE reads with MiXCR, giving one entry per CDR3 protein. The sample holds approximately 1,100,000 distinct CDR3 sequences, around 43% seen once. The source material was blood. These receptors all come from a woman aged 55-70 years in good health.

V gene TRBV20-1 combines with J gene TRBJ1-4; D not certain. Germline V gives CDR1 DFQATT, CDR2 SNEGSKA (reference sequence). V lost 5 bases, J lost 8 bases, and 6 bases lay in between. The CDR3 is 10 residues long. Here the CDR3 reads CSAGGEKLFF. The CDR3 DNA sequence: TGCAGTGCTGGAGGAGAAAAACTGTTTTTT.

This chain's CDR3 is CASSSPWGEQFF. As DNA, the CDR3 is TGTGCCAGCAGCTCTCCCTGGGGTGAGCAGTTCTTC. The rearrangement uses TRBV7-9 and TRBJ2-1; no reliable D call. V was pared by 4 bases and J by 9 bases, with 10 bases between. The CDR3 runs 12 residues. CDR1 and CDR2 (germline): SEHNR, FQNEAQ (reference sequence).

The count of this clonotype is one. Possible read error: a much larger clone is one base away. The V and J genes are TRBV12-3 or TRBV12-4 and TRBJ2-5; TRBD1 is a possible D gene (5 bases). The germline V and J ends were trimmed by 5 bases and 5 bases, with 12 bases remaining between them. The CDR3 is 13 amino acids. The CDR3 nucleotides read TGTGCCAGCAGTATGGCAGGGCGGGAGACCCAGTACTTC. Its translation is CASSMAGRETQYF.

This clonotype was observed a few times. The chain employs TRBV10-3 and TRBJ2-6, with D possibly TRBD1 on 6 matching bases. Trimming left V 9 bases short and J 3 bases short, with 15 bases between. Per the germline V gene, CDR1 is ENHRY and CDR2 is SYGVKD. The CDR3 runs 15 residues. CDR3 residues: CAMRPGVYGANVLTF. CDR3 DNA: TGTGCCATGCGACCAGGGGTGTATGGGGCCAACGTCCTGACTTTC.